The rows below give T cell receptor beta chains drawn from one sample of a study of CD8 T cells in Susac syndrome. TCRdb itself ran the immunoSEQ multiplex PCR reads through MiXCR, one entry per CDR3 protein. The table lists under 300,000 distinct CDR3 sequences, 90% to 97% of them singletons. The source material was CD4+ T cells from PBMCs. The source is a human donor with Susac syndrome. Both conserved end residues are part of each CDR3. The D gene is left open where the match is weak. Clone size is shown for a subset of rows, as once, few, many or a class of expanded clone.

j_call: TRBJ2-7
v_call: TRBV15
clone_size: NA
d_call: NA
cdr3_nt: TGTGCCACCAGCAGAGACCCTCCAAACAGGGCGGGCGAGCAGTACTTC
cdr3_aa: CATSRDPPNRAGEQYF

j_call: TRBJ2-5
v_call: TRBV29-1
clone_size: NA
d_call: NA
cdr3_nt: TGCAGCTCCCGGATTGGTGGTCAGGCGGCTATAGAGACCCAGTACTTC
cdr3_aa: CSSRIGGQAAIETQYF

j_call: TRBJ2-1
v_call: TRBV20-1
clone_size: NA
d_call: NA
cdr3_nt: TGCAGTGCCACCGGGACACCAACGAATTTCTACAATGAGCAGTTCTTC
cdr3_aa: CSATGTPTNFYNEQFF

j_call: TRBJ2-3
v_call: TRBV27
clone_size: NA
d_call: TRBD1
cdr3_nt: TGTGCCAGCAGTATACGCGGGACAGGGGCCACAGATACGCAGTATTTT
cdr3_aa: CASSIRGTGATDTQYF

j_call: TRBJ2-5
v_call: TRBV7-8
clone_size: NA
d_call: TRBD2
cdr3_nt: TGTGCCAGCAACCAAAGCGGGGAACAAGAGACCCAGTACTTC
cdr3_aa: CASNQSGEQETQYF

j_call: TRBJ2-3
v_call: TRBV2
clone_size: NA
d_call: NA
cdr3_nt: TGTGCCAGCAGTGAAGCGGTGAGGCCTGCGACAGATACGCAGTATTTT
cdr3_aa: CASSEAVRPATDTQYF

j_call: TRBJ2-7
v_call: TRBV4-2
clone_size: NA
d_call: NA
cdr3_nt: TGTGCCAGCAGCCAAATCCTCCATAGCTCCTACGAGCAGTACTTC
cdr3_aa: CASSQILHSSYEQYF

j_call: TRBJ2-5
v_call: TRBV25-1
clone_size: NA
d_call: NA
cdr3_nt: TGTGCCAGCAGTGAATCCCCTAAAGAGACCCAGTACTTC
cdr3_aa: CASSESPKETQYF

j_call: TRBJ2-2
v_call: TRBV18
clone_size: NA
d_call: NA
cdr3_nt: TGTGCCAGCTCAAGGACGGGGAACACCGGGGAGCTGTTTTTT
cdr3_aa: CASSRTGNTGELFF

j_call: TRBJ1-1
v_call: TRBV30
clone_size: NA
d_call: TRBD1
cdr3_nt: TGTGCCTGGAGTCGGGGACAGCTTCTCACTGAAGCTTTCTTT
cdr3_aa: CAWSRGQLLTEAFF

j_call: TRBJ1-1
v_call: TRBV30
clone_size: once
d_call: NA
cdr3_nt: TGTGCCTGGACCCCCTTGAACACTGAAGCTTTCTTT
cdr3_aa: CAWTPLNTEAFF

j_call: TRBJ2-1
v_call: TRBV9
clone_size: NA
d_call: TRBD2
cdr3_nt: TGTGCCAGCAGCGTAGTAGTGGGACTAGCGGGAGCCCTCTCCTACAATGAGCAGTTCTTC
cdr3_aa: CASSVVVGLAGALSYNEQFF

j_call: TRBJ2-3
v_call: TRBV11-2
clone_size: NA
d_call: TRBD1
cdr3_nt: TGTGCCAGCAGCTCAGGGCAGGGGGACACGCAGTATTTT
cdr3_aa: CASSSGQGDTQYF

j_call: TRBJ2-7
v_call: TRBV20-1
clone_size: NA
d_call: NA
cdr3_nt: TGCAGTGCTAGACGGCCAGGGAGCTACGAGCAGTACTTC
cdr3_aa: CSARRPGSYEQYF

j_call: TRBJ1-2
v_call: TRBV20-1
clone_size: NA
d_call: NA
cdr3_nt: TGCAGTGCTAGCCACGGACCCTATGGCTACACCTTC
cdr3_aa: CSASHGPYGYTF